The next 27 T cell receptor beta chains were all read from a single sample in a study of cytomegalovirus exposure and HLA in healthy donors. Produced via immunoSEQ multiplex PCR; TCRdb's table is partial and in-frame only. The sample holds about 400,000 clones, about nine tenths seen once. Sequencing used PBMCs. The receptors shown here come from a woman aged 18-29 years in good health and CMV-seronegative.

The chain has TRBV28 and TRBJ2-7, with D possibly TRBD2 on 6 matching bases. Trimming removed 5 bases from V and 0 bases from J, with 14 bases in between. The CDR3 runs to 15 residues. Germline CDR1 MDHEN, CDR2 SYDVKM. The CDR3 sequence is CASSTTGGPSYEQYF. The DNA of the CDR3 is TGTGCCAGCAGTACGACCGGGGGTCCCTCCTACGAGCAGTACTTC.

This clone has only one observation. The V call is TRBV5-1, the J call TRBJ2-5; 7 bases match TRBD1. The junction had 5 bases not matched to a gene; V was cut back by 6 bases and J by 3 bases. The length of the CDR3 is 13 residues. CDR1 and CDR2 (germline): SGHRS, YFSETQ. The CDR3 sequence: CASKQGVKETQYF. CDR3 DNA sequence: TGCGCCAGCAAGCAGGGGGTGAAAGAGACCCAGTACTTC.

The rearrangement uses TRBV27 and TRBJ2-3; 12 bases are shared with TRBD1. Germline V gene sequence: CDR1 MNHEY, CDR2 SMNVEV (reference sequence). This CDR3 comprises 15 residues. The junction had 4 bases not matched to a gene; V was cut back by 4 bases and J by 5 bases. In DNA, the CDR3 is TGTGCCAGCAGTTGGGGACAGGGGGCAGTAGATACGCAGTATTTT. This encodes CASSWGQGAVDTQYF.

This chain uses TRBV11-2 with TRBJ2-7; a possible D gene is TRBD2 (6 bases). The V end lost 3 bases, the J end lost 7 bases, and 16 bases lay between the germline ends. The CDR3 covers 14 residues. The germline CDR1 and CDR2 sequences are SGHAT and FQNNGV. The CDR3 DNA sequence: TGTGCCAGCAGCTTGACGGGAGTGGTAGGGGAGCAGTACTTC. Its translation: CASSLTGVVGEQYF.

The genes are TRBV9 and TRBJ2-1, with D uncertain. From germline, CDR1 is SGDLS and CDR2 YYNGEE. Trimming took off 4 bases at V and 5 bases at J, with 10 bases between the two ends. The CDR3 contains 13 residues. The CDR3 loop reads CASSLRQDNEQFF. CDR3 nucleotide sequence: TGTGCCAGCAGCCTACGCCAGGACAATGAGCAGTTCTTC.

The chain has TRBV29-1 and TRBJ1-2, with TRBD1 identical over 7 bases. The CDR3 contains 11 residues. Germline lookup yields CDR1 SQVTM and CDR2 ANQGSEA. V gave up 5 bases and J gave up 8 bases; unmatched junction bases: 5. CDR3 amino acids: CSVHSGGGYTF. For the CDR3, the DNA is TGCAGCGTTCACTCAGGGGGGGGCTACACCTTC.

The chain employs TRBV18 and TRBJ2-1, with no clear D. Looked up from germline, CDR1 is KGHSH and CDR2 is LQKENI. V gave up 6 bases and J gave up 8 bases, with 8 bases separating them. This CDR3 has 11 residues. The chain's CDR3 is CASSERDEQFF. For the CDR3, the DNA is TGTGCCAGCTCGGAACGGGATGAGCAGTTCTTC.

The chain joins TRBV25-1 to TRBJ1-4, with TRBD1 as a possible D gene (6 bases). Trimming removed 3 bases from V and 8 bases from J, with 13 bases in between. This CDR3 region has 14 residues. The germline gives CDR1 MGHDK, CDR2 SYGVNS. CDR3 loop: CASSEIGGREKLFF. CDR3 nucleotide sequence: TGTGCCAGCAGTGAGATTGGGGGCAGGGAAAAACTGTTTTTT.

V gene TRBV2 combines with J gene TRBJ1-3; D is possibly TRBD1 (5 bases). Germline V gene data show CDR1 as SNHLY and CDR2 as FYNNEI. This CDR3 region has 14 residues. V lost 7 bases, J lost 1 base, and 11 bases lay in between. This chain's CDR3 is CASTTGHSGNTIYF. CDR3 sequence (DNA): TGTGCCAGCACGACCGGACATTCTGGAAACACCATATATTTT.

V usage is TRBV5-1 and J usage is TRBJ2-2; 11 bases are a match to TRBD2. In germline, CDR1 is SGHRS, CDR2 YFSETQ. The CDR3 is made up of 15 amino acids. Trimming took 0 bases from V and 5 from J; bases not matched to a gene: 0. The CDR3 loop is CASSLVAGGTGELFF. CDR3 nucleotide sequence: TGCGCCAGCAGCTTGGTAGCGGGAGGGACCGGGGAGCTGTTTTTT.

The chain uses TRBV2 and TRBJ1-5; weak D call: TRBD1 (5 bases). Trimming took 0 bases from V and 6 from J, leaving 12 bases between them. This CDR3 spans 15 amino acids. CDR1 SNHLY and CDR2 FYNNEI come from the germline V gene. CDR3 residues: CASSEALRGGQPQHF. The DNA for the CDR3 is TGTGCCAGCAGTGAAGCGCTGCGGGGCGGTCAGCCCCAGCATTTT.

CDR3: CASSVDWASEAFF. The DNA for the CDR3 is TGTGCCAGCAGCGTAGATTGGGCCAGCGAAGCTTTCTTT. V and J are TRBV9 and TRBJ1-1; D remains ambiguous. Trimming shortened V by 0 bases and J by 8 bases, and 11 bases separated the two germline ends. The germline V gene encodes CDR1 SGDLS and CDR2 YYNGEE. The CDR3 sequence is 13 residues long.

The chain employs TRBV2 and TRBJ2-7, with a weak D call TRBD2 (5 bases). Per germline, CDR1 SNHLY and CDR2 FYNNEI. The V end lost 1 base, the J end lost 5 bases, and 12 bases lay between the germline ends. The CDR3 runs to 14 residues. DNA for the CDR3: TGTGCCAGCAGTGAAGGGCCGAGGGCGAACGAGCAGTACTTC. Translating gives CASSEGPRANEQYF. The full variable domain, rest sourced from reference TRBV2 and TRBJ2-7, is EPEVTQTPSHQVTQMGQEVILRCVPISNHLYFYWYRQILGQKVEFLVSFYNNEISEKSEIFDDQFSVERPDGSNFTLKIRSTKLEDSAMYFCASSEGPRANEQYFGPGTRLTVT.

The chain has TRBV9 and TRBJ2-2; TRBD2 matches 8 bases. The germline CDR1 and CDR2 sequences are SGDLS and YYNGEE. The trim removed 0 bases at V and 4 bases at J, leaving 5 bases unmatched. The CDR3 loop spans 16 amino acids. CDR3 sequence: CASSVGLAGPTGELFF. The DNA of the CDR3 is TGTGCCAGCAGCGTAGGGCTAGCGGGTCCCACCGGGGAGCTGTTTTTT.

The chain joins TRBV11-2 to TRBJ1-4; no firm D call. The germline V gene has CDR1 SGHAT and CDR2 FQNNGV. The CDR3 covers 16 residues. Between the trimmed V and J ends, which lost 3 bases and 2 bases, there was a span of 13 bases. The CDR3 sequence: CASSFSVVVTNEKLFF. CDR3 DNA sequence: TGTGCCAGCAGCTTTAGCGTCGTCGTGACTAATGAAAAACTGTTTTTT.

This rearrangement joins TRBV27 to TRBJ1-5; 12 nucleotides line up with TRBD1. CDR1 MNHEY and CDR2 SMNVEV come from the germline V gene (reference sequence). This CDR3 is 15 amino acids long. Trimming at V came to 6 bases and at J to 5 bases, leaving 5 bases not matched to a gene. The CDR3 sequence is CASSPGTGGHQPQHF. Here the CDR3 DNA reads TGTGCCAGCAGCCCCGGGACAGGGGGCCATCAGCCCCAGCATTTT.

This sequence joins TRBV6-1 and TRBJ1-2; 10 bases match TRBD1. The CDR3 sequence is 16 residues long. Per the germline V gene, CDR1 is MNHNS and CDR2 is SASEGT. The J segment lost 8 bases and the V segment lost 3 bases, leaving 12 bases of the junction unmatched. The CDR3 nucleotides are TGTGCCAGCAGTGACATTGACAGGGGGCCAACGGGAGGCTACACCTTC. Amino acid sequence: CASSDIDRGPTGGYTF.

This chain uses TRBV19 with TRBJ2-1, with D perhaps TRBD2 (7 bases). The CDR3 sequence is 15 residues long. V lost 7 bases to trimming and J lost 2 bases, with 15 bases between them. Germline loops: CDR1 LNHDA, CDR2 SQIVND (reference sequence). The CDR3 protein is CASTPWGGPYNEQFF. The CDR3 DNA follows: TGTGCCAGTACCCCGTGGGGGGGCCCCTACAATGAGCAGTTCTTC.

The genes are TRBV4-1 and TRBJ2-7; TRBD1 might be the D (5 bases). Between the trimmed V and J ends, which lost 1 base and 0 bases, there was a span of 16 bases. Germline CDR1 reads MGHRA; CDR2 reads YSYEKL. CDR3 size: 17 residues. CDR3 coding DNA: TGCGCCAGCAGCCAAGGAGGCGGCAGGGCCAGCTCCTACGAGCAGTACTTC. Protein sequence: CASSQGGGRASSYEQYF.

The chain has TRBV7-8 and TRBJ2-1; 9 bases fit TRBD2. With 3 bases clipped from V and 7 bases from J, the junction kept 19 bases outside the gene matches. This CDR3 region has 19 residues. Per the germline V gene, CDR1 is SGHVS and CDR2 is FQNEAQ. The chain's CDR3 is CASSFSRLKPSGIINEQFF. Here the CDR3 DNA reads TGTGCCAGCAGCTTTAGCCGATTAAAACCTAGCGGGATTATAAATGAGCAGTTCTTC.

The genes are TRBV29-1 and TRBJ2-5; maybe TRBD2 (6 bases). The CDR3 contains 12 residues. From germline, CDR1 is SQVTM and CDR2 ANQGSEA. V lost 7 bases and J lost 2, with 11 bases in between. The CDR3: CSAGGGQETQYF. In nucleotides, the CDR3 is TGCAGCGCCGGGGGTGGGCAAGAGACCCAGTACTTC.

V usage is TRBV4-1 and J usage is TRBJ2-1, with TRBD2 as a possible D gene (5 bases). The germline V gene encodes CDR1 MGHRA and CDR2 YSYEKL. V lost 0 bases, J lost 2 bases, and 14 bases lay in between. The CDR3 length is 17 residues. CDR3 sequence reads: CASSQEGGLLAYNEQFF. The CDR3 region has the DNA TGCGCCAGCAGCCAAGAGGGCGGACTGCTCGCCTACAATGAGCAGTTCTTC.

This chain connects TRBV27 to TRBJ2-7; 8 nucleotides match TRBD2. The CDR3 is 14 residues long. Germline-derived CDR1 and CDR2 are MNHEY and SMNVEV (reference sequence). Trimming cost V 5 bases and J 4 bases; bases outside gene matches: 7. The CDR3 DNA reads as TGTGCCAGCAGTCGGGGACTAGTAGGGTACGAGCAGTACTTC. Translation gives CASSRGLVGYEQYF.

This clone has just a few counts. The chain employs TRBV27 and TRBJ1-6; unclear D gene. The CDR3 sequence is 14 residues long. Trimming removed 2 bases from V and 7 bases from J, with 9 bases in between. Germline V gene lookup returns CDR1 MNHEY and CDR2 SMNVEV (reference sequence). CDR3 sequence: CASSLEPRNSPLHF. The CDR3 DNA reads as TGTGCCAGCAGTTTAGAACCGAGAAATTCACCCCTCCACTTT.

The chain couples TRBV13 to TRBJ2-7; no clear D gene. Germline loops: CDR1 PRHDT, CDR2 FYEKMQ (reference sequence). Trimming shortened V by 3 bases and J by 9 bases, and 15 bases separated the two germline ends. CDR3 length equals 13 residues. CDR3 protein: CASSLDRGGGQYF. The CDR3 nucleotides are TGTGCCAGCAGCTTGGATCGCGGTGGCGGGCAGTACTTC. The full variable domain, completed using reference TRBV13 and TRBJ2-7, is AAGVIQSPRHLIKEKRETATLKCYPIPRHDTVYWYQQGPGQDPQFLISFYEKMQSDKGSIPDRFSAQQFSDYHSELNMSSLELGDSALYFCASSLDRGGGQYFGPGTRLTVT.

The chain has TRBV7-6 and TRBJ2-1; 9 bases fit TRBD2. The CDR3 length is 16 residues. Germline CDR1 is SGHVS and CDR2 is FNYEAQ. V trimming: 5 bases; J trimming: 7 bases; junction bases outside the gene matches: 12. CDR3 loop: CASSPGRGGGLNEQFF. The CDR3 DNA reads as TGTGCCAGCAGCCCCGGTCGCGGGGGGGGGTTAAATGAGCAGTTCTTC.

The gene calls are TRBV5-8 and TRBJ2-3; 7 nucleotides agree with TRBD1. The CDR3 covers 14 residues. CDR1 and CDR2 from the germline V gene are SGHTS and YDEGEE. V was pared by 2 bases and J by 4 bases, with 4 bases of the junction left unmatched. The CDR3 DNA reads TGTGCCAGCAGCTTAAGACAGGGCCCAGATACGCAGTATTTT. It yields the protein CASSLRQGPDTQYF.